These 3 T cell receptor beta chains were all obtained from the same sample, sequenced in a study of shared clonotypes between healthy human individuals. CD45RO-negative, CCR7-selected cells formed the naive CD8 fraction, which excluded terminally differentiated effector memory CD45RA+ cells. The data were produced by immunoSEQ multiplex PCR, yet TCRdb's version contains in-frame clones alone and is incomplete. Seen here are about 2 million clones, approximately 94% observed once, and the top ten hold approximately 1.2%. The specimen sequenced was naive CD8+ T cells sorted from blood. These receptors all stem from a man between 18 and 29 years old in good health.

This clone is a singleton in its sample. The chain couples TRBV5-1 to TRBJ2-5; D unclear. This CDR3 comprises 15 residues. V was pared by 1 base and J by 1 base, with 11 bases between. Germline assignment: CDR1 SGHRS and CDR2 YFSETQ. CDR3 in amino acids: CASSLYGLSQETQYF. CDR3 DNA: TGCGCCAGCAGCTTGTACGGGTTATCCCAAGAGACCCAGTACTTC.

The chain recombines TRBV7-2 with TRBJ2-7; 9 positions agree with TRBD1. The germline gives CDR1 SGHTA, CDR2 FQGNSA. After removal of 5 bases from V and 7 bases from J, the junction contained 3 bases not matched to a gene. The CDR3 spans 12 residues. CDR3 residues: CASSPTGGEQYF. The CDR3 bases are TGTGCCAGCAGCCCGACAGGGGGGGAGCAGTACTTC. Full variable domain (outside the CDR3, taken from reference TRBV7-2 and TRBJ2-7): GAGVSQSPSNKVTEKGKDVELRCDPISGHTALYWYRQSLGQGLEFLIYFQGNSAPDKSGLPSDRFSAERTGGSVSTLTIQRTQQEDSAVYLCASSPTGGEQYFGPGTRLTVT.

V and J are TRBV14 and TRBJ2-7; TRBD1 matches at 8 bases. Germline V CDR1 and CDR2: SGHDN, FVKESK. The V and J ends lost 1 base and 2 bases, in that order; junction bases with no gene match: 7. CDR3 length equals 16 residues. The CDR3 is CASSQVWTGPTYEQYF. CDR3 in DNA: TGTGCCAGCAGCCAAGTTTGGACAGGGCCCACCTACGAGCAGTACTTC.